Shown below are 24 T cell receptor beta chains from a single sample sequenced in a study of blood T cell repertoires in COVID-19. Some clones are missing from TCRdb's copy, which holds only in-frame ones; the method was immunoSEQ multiplex PCR. The sample carries 350,000 to 450,000 clones, under 85% recorded once. Material: PBMCs or T cells enriched from blood (not recorded which). These receptors came from a woman between 45 and 60 years old who had recovered from COVID-19.

This CDR3 reads CASSPRQRNTEAFF. The CDR3 DNA sequence: TGCGCCAGCAGCCCCCGACAGAGGAACACTGAAGCTTTCTTT. The chain joins TRBV5-1 to TRBJ1-1; the D gene is possibly TRBD1 (5 bases). V was pared by 4 bases and J by 1 base, with 11 bases between. Germline lookup yields CDR1 SGHRS and CDR2 YFSETQ. The CDR3 runs 14 residues. Together with reference TRBV5-1 and TRBJ1-1, the CDR3 gives the full variable domain: KAGVTQTPRYLIKTRGQQVTLSCSPISGHRSVSWYQQTPGQGLQFLFEYFSETQRNKGNFPGRFSGRQFSNSRSEMNVSTLELGDSALYLCASSPRQRNTEAFFGQGTRLTVV.

This sequence joins TRBV27 and TRBJ1-1; possibly TRBD1 for D (5 bases). The CDR3 consists of 12 residues. Trimming took 5 bases from V and 8 from J, leaving 12 bases between them. Germline V lookup: CDR1 MNHEY, CDR2 SMNVEV (reference sequence). The CDR3 DNA is TGTGCCAGCAGTCCTAGGGGCAGGGAAGCTTTCTTT. Translating gives CASSPRGREAFF.

This chain links TRBV27 with TRBJ1-5; 7 nucleotides line up with TRBD1. Trimming took 4 bases from V and 11 from J; bases not matched to a gene: 11. This CDR3 contains 14 residues. Per the germline V gene, CDR1 is MNHEY and CDR2 is SMNVEV (reference sequence). In nucleotides, the CDR3 is TGTGCCAGCAGTTCCCTGACAGGGCTCTTGTCCCAGCATTTT. Translation: CASSSLTGLLSQHF.

This clone was observed many times. The V and J genes are TRBV3-1 (or the pseudogene TRBV3-2) and TRBJ2-3; possibly TRBD2 for D (5 bases). CDR3 size: 12 residues. Germline CDR1 LGHDT, CDR2 YNNKEL (reference sequence). Trimming removed 4 bases at V and 11 bases at J, with 13 bases between. CDR3 sequence: CASSPTPGRQYF. As DNA, the CDR3 is TGTGCCAGCAGCCCGACTCCGGGGAGGCAGTATTTT.

This clone was observed at least ten times. The rearrangement joins TRBV20-1 to TRBJ2-3; 9 bases line up with TRBD1. The CDR3 spans 11 residues. V lost 6 bases, J lost 5 bases, and 0 bases stayed unmatched. The germline CDR1 and CDR2 sequences are DFQATT and SNEGSKA (reference sequence). Here the CDR3 reads CSADRGDTQYF. For the CDR3, the DNA is TGCAGTGCGGACAGGGGAGATACGCAGTATTTT.

The V gene is TRBV7-9, the J gene TRBJ2-3; tentative D call: TRBD2 (5 bases). V was clipped by 5 bases and J by 2 bases, with 14 bases between them. Germline V gene sequence: CDR1 SEHNR, CDR2 FQNEAQ (reference sequence). This CDR3 has 15 residues. The CDR3 loop is CASSRADTLTDTQYF. The CDR3 coding sequence is TGTGCCAGCAGCAGAGCGGATACACTCACAGATACGCAGTATTTT.

This clone was observed at least ten times. This rearrangement joins TRBV7-2 to TRBJ2-7; 8 bases are a match to TRBD2. The junction had 11 bases not matched to a gene; V was cut back by 7 bases and J by 3 bases. CDR1 SGHTA and CDR2 FQGNSA come from the germline V gene. The CDR3 loop spans 15 amino acids. CDR3 amino acids: CASTHGPAGDYEQYF. CDR3 in DNA: TGTGCCAGCACCCACGGGCCAGCGGGGGACTACGAGCAGTACTTC.

This chain joins TRBV5-6 and TRBJ2-3; D is possibly TRBD2 (6 bases). The V end lost 3 bases, the J end lost 6 bases, and 14 bases lay between the germline ends. Germline values: CDR1 SGHDT, CDR2 YYEEEE. The CDR3 has 14 amino acids. CDR3 sequence reads: CASSSGRGTDTQYF. The DNA of the CDR3 is TGTGCCAGCAGCTCGGGTCGGGGGACCGATACGCAGTATTTT.

The chain uses TRBV4-1 and TRBJ2-7; no clear D. The CDR3 is 15 amino acids. Trimming cost V 1 base and J 1 base, with 11 bases left between them. The germline gives CDR1 MGHRA, CDR2 YSYEKL. The CDR3 nucleotides read TGCGCCAGCAGCCAAGGACTCTCGCGTTCCTACGAGCAGTACTTC. This sequence encodes CASSQGLSRSYEQYF.

V and J are TRBV9 and TRBJ2-2; 10 positions agree with TRBD2. This CDR3 comprises 19 residues. Per germline, CDR1 SGDLS and CDR2 YYNGEE. With V trimmed by 4 bases and J by 1 base, 13 bases remained unmatched. This CDR3 is CASSPRGGSGGLNTGELFF. The CDR3 DNA is TGTGCCAGCAGCCCCCGCGGGGGTAGCGGGGGGCTGAACACCGGGGAGCTGTTTTTT.

CDR3 bases: TGTGCCAGCAGCTTGGCCAACAGGGTCGAGACCCAGTACTTC. Its protein product is CASSLANRVETQYF. The chain has TRBV5-4 and TRBJ2-5, with TRBD1 as a possible D gene (6 bases). V lost 0 bases, J lost 5 bases, and 11 bases lay in between. The CDR3 has 14 amino acids. CDR1 SGHNT and CDR2 YYREEE come from the germline V gene (reference sequence).

The chain uses TRBV19 and TRBJ1-2; possible D gene TRBD1, 6 bases. Germline V gives CDR1 LNHDA, CDR2 SQIVND (reference sequence). V lost 7 bases and J 4 bases, leaving 19 bases between the germline ends. This CDR3 has 15 amino acids. As DNA, the CDR3 is TGTGCCAGTAATGGGGTCCGACAGGCCCCCTATGGCTACACCTTC. This encodes CASNGVRQAPYGYTF. The whole variable domain, filled in from reference TRBV19 and TRBJ1-2, reads DGGITQSPKYLFRKEGQNVTLSCEQNLNHDAMYWYRQDPGQGLRLIYYSQIVNDFQKGDIAEGYSVSREKKESFPLTVTSAQKNPTAFYLCASNGVRQAPYGYTFGSGTRLTVV.

The J gene is TRBJ1-4, the V gene TRBV4-3, with D possibly being TRBD1 (5 bases). Per germline, CDR1 LGHNA and CDR2 YSLEER. This CDR3 comprises 15 residues. V was pared by 0 bases and J by 3 bases, with 8 bases between. As DNA, the CDR3 is TGCGCCAGCAGCCAAGAGGCAGGGCCTAATGAAAAACTGTTTTTT. It encodes CASSQEAGPNEKLFF.

The chain joins TRBV21-1 to TRBJ2-1; TRBD2, as called in the table, went unchecked against the DNA. TRBV21-1 is recorded as a pseudogene. The CDR3 contains 16 residues. The CDR3 sequence is CASSKGSGTSRNEQFF. Here the CDR3 DNA reads TGTGCCAGCAGCAAAGGGTCCGGGACTAGCCGCAATGAGCAGTTCTTC.

This clone came up a few times. The gene calls are TRBV6-2 or TRBV6-3 and TRBJ2-7; D uncertain. Trimming removed 5 bases at V and 1 base at J, with 9 bases between. The CDR3 sequence is 13 residues long. Germline V gives CDR1 MNHEY, CDR2 SVGEGT. CDR3 protein: CASSRTVSYEQYF. Written as DNA, the CDR3 is TGTGCCAGCAGTCGAACGGTATCCTACGAGCAGTACTTC.

This clone was observed a few times. This chain connects TRBV6-1 to TRBJ2-2, with 8 bases lining up with TRBD1. Germline values: CDR1 MNHNS, CDR2 SASEGT. The V and J ends lost 0 bases and 3 bases, in that order; junction bases with no gene match: 0. The CDR3 is 15 residues long. This CDR3 reads CASSEATGDTGELFF. The CDR3 nucleotides read TGTGCCAGCAGTGAAGCGACAGGGGACACCGGGGAGCTGTTTTTT.

This sequence joins TRBV7-2 and TRBJ2-1; 7 bases fit TRBD2. CDR3 length equals 17 residues. With 1 base clipped from V and 4 bases from J, the junction kept 10 bases outside the gene matches. Germline values: CDR1 SGHTA, CDR2 FQGNSA. The CDR3, as DNA: TGTGCCAGCAGCTTAGTGGGAGCGGGATTTGAATACAATGAGCAGTTCTTC. Protein: CASSLVGAGFEYNEQFF. The whole variable domain, filled in from reference TRBV7-2 and TRBJ2-1, reads GAGVSQSPSNKVTEKGKDVELRCDPISGHTALYWYRQSLGQGLEFLIYFQGNSAPDKSGLPSDRFSAERTGGSVSTLTIQRTQQEDSAVYLCASSLVGAGFEYNEQFFGPGTRLTVL.

The chain is built from TRBV5-6 and TRBJ2-7; D is perhaps TRBD2 (5 bases). This CDR3 has 15 residues. The germline V gene has CDR1 SGHDT and CDR2 YYEEEE. V shed 1 base and J shed 0 bases, with 11 bases lying between them. In DNA, the CDR3 is TGTGCCAGCAGCTTGTGGGCGGGTCTCTCCTACGAGCAGTACTTC. It codes for CASSLWAGLSYEQYF.

CDR3 DNA sequence: TGTGCCAGCAGCCCCCTCGGGCAGCCCCAGCATTTT. This codes for CASSPLGQPQHF. The gene calls are TRBV7-2 and TRBJ1-5, with D unclear. The CDR3 spans 12 residues. The germline V and J ends were trimmed by 5 bases and 7 bases, with 9 bases remaining between them. The germline V gene encodes CDR1 SGHTA and CDR2 FQGNSA. The full variable domain, in which reference TRBV7-2 and TRBJ1-5 provide the parts outside the CDR3, is GAGVSQSPSNKVTEKGKDVELRCDPISGHTALYWYRQSLGQGLEFLIYFQGNSAPDKSGLPSDRFSAERTGGSVSTLTIQRTQQEDSAVYLCASSPLGQPQHFGDGTRLSIL.

This clone was detected only a few times. This rearrangement joins TRBV19 to TRBJ1-5, with 10 bases lining up with TRBD1. Per germline, CDR1 LNHDA and CDR2 SQIVND (reference sequence). This CDR3 is built from 16 residues. Germline trimming cut 7 bases from V and 2 bases from J; bases unmatched to any gene: 8. Here the CDR3 DNA reads TGTGCCAGTAAAACCCGGACAGGGGGGGGCAATCAGCCCCAGCATTTT. Protein product: CASKTRTGGGNQPQHF.

This rearrangement joins TRBV2 to TRBJ2-1; perhaps TRBD2 as D (6 bases). This CDR3 has 15 residues. V lost 1 base to trimming and J lost 10 bases, with 17 bases between them. Germline V lookup: CDR1 SNHLY, CDR2 FYNNEI. The CDR3, as DNA: TGTGCCAGCAGTGAAGGGATTGGCGGGGTCGGCGAGCAGTTCTTC. The encoded protein is CASSEGIGGVGEQFF.

CDR3 amino acids: CASSERGAGTEAFF. The CDR3 region has the DNA TGTGCCAGCAGTGAACGGGGGGCGGGGACTGAAGCTTTCTTT. V and J are TRBV25-1 and TRBJ1-1, with D perhaps TRBD1 (6 bases). The CDR3 is made up of 14 amino acids. The germline V gene encodes CDR1 MGHDK and CDR2 SYGVNS. V gave up 2 bases and J gave up 5 bases, with 12 bases separating them.

This sequence joins TRBV21-1 and TRBJ2-1; the DNA was not used to check the table's D call, TRBD2. TRBV21-1 is a known pseudogene. CDR3 length: 15 amino acids. CDR3 DNA sequence: TGTGCCAGCAGCCTTTGCTGCGGGGGTGATGGTGAGCAGTTCTTC. Translating gives CASSLCCGGDGEQFF.

The table lists this clone with a count of one. V and J are TRBV5-4 and TRBJ1-1; D may be TRBD1 (5 bases). Germline V gives CDR1 SGHNT, CDR2 YYREEE (reference sequence). With 0 bases removed from V and 7 bases from J, the gap between germline ends came to 7 bases. CDR3 length: 12 residues. The DNA for the CDR3 is TGTGCCAGCAGCTTGGACAGGCTTGAAGCTTTCTTT. Encoded protein: CASSLDRLEAFF. Combining the CDR3 with reference TRBV5-4 and TRBJ1-1 gives the whole variable domain ETGVTQSPTHLIKTRGQQVTLRCSSQSGHNTVSWYQQALGQGPQFIFQYYREEENGRGNFPPRFSGLQFPNYSSELNVNALELDDSALYLCASSLDRLEAFFGQGTRLTVV.